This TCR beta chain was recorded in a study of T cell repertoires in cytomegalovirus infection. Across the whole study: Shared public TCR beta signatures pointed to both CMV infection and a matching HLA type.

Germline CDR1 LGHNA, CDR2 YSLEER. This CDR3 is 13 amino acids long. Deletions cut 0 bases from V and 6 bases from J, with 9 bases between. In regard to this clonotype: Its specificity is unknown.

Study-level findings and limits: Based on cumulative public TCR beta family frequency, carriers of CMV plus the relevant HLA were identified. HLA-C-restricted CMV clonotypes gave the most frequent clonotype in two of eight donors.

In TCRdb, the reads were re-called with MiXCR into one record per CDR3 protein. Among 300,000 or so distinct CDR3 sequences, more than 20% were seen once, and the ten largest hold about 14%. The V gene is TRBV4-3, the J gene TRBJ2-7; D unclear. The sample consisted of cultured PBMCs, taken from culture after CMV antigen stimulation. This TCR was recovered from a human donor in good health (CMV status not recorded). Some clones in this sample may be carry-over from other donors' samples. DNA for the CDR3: TGCGCCAGCAGCCAAGAAGGCTGGGGCGAGCAGTACTTC. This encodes CASSQEGWGEQYF.